Sequencing of this T cell receptor beta chain was carried out in a study of cytomegalovirus exposure and HLA in healthy donors. A multiplex PCR was run with 60 Vbeta primers and 13 Jbeta primers. Only in-frame clones appear in the TCRdb table, and some are missing; sequencing was by immunoSEQ multiplex PCR. The table includes some 170,000 clones, roughly 79% detected once. This TCR was recovered from a woman between 40 and 50 years old in good health and CMV-seronegative. Sequencing was carried out using PBMCs.

CDR3 amino acids: CASSAGGSYNEQFF. Here the CDR3 DNA reads TGTGCCAGCAGTGCAGGAGGCTCCTACAATGAGCAGTTCTTC. The V and J genes are TRBV27 and TRBJ2-1, with D possibly being TRBD2 (5 bases). V dropped 5 bases and J dropped 0 bases, with 8 bases sitting between them. Germline V gene data show CDR1 as MNHEY and CDR2 as SMNVEV (reference sequence). The CDR3 is 14 amino acids.